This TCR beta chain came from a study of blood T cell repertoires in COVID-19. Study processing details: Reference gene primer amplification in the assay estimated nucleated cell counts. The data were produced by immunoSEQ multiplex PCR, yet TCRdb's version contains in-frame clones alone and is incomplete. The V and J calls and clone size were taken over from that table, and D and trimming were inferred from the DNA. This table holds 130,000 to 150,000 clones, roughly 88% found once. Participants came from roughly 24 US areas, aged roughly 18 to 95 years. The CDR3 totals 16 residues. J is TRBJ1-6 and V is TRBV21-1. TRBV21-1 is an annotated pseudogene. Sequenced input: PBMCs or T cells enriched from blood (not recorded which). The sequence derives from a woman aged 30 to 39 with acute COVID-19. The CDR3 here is CASATVRTTYNSPLHF. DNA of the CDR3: TGTGCCAGCGCGACAGTGAGGACTACTTATAATTCACCCCTCCACTTT.